A selection of T cell receptor beta chains follows, all from one sample in a study of blood T cell repertoires in COVID-19. Sequencing was performed with immunoSEQ multiplex PCR; in TCRdb, only in-frame clones are kept and a portion is missing. The sample lists approximately 200,000 clones; around 95% were seen once. Sequencing was done on a sample of peripheral blood. The receptor source for this set is a young man with COVID-19, enrolled during active disease. CDR3s include the opening cysteine and the closing phenylalanine or tryptophan. Each record gives: clone size, J gene, V gene, D gene, CDR3 DNA, CDR3 protein. D genes are given only for firm matches. Clone size is stated in some rows and not others, as once, few, many or a class when expanded.

>-|TRBJ1-4|TRBV7-6|TRBD1
TGTGCCAGCAGCTTGACAGGGACGAGGAATGAAAAACTGTTTTTT
CASSLTGTRNEKLFF
>-|TRBJ1-6|TRBV6-6|-
TGTGCCAGCAGTAGATCCCCCCTCACGAGCTCCTATAATTCACCCCTCCACTTT
CASSRSPLTSSYNSPLHF
>-|TRBJ1-2|TRBV30|-
TGTGCCTGGACCCCGGACTCGGCAGGCTACACCTTC
CAWTPDSAGYTF
>-|TRBJ2-7|TRBV12-5|-
TGTGCTAGTGGTTTGGGCCTTCGACAAGAGCAGTACTTC
CASGLGLRQEQYF
>-|TRBJ2-2|TRBV6-5|-
TGTGCCAGCCGCACCGGGGAGCTGTTTTTT
CASRTGELFF
>-|TRBJ2-1|TRBV6-5|TRBD1
TGTGCCAGCAGTTCACGGACAGGGTTCGACAATGAGCAGTTCTTC
CASSSRTGFDNEQFF
>-|TRBJ2-3|TRBV6-5|-
TGTGCCAGCAGTTCTTCTAGCGCCCGGGGTTCGGATACGCAGTATTTT
CASSSSSARGSDTQYF
>once|TRBJ2-2|TRBV9|TRBD2
TGTGCCAGCAGCGTAGGGCACGATTCTAGCGGGGGTTACACCGGGGAGCTGTTTTTT
CASSVGHDSSGGYTGELFF
>-|TRBJ1-1|TRBV25-1|TRBD1
TGTGCCAGCGAGAGACAGGGAGACCCCCAAGCTTTCTTT
CASERQGDPQAFF
>-|TRBJ1-1|TRBV7-3|TRBD1
TGTGCCAGCAGCCCCGGGACAGGGATGAACACTGAAGCTTTCTTT
CASSPGTGMNTEAFF
>once|TRBJ2-5|TRBV5-1|-
TGCGCCAGCAGCTTGAGCGTCAACCAAGAGACCCAGTACTTC
CASSLSVNQETQYF
>-|TRBJ2-5|TRBV12-5|-
TGTGCTAGTGGATCACGAGGGGGGGAACAAGAGACCCAGTACTTC
CASGSRGGEQETQYF
>-|TRBJ2-3|TRBV3-1/TRBV3-2|TRBD1
TGTGCCAGCAGCCAGTGGACAGGGGTGGGCGCAGATACGCAGTATTTT
CASSQWTGVGADTQYF
>-|TRBJ2-3|TRBV4-2|TRBD2
TGTGCCAGCAGCCAAGACCTTAGCGGGGAGGTATCAGATACGCAGTATTTT
CASSQDLSGEVSDTQYF
>-|TRBJ1-4|TRBV5-1|TRBD1
TGCGCCAGCAGCTTCAATACAGGGGTCCCTAATGAAAAACTGTTTTTT
CASSFNTGVPNEKLFF
>-|TRBJ1-2|TRBV4-1|TRBD1
TGCGCCAGCAGCCAAACGGGACAGGGGCGCTACACCTTC
CASSQTGQGRYTF
>-|TRBJ1-2|TRBV6-5|TRBD1
TGTGCCAGCAGCGGGACAGGGAATCGTGGCTACACCTTC
CASSGTGNRGYTF
>-|TRBJ2-5|TRBV6-5|TRBD1
TGTGCCAGCAGACGACGACAGGGACGGGAGACCCAGTACTTC
CASRRRQGRETQYF
>-|TRBJ1-2|TRBV7-9|TRBD1
TGTGCCAGCAGCCTCGGACAGGGGGTATATGGCTACACCTTC
CASSLGQGVYGYTF
>-|TRBJ2-7|TRBV19|-
TGTGCCACCTCACAGGGAGTCGGAGACGAGCAGTACTTC
CATSQGVGDEQYF
>-|TRBJ1-4|TRBV6-6|-
TGTGCCAGCAGTCTGCAGGGGACTGAAAAACTGTTTTTT
CASSLQGTEKLFF
>-|TRBJ2-7|TRBV7-9|TRBD1
TGTGCCAGCATGCCCAGGGGGTTAACCTACGAGCAGTACTTC
CASMPRGLTYEQYF
>-|TRBJ1-5|TRBV18|-
TGTGCCAGCTCACCGACAGGAGCTGCTAGCAATCAGCCCCAGCATTTT
CASSPTGAASNQPQHF
>-|TRBJ2-3|TRBV6-5|TRBD2
TGTGCCAGCCGCGGGGGGACCACAGATACGCAGTATTTT
CASRGGTTDTQYF
>once|TRBJ1-2|TRBV6-5|-
TGTGCCAGCAGTAACCCCACCGAGCGAGGCTACACCTTC
CASSNPTERGYTF
>-|TRBJ2-3|TRBV5-1|TRBD2
TGCGCCAGCAGAAGGGGACTAGCGGGGGGGCTTAGCACAGATACGCAGTATTTT
CASRRGLAGGLSTDTQYF
>-|TRBJ1-3|TRBV6-5|-
TGTGCCAGTAGATCCGGGCCAGGGGCTGGAAACACCATATATTTT
CASRSGPGAGNTIYF
>-|TRBJ1-4|TRBV7-6|TRBD1
TGTGCCAGCAGCTTGGGGACAGCGGCAACTAATGAAAAACTGTTTTTT
CASSLGTAATNEKLFF
>-|TRBJ2-7|TRBV5-4|TRBD1
TGTGCCAGCAGCGACAGGGTAGGCCTGGGCTACGAGCAGTACTTC
CASSDRVGLGYEQYF
>-|TRBJ1-2|TRBV15|-
TGTGCCACCAGCAGGGACACCCCCTATGGCTACACCTTC
CATSRDTPYGYTF
>-|TRBJ2-3|TRBV10-1|TRBD2
TGCGCCAGCAGGTCCGGGACTAGCGGCACAGATACGCAGTATTTT
CASRSGTSGTDTQYF